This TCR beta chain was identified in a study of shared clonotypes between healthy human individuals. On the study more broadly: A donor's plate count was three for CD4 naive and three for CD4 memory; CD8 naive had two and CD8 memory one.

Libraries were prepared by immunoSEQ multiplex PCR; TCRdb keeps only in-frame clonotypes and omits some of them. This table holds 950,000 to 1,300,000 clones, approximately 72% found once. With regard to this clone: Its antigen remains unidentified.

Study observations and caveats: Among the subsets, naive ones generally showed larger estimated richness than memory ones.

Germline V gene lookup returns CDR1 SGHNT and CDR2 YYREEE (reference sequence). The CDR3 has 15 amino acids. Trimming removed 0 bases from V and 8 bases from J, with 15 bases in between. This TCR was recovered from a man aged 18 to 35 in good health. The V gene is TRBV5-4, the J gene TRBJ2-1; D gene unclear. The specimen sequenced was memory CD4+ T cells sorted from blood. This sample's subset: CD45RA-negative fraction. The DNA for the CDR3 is TGTGCCAGCAGCTTGGAGCTAGTCGGTCCCCATGAGCAGTTCTTC. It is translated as CASSLELVGPHEQFF.